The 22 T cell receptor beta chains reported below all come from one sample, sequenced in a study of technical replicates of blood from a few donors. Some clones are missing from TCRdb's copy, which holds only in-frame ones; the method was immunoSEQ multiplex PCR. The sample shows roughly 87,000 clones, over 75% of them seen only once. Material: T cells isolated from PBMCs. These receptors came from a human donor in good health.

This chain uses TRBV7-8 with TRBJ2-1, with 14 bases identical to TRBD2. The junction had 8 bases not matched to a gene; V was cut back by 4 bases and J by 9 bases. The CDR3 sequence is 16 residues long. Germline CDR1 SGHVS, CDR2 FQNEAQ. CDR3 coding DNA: TGTGCCAGCAGCTACCCCGGGACTAGCGGGAGAGGTGAGCAGTTCTTC. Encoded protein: CASSYPGTSGRGEQFF.

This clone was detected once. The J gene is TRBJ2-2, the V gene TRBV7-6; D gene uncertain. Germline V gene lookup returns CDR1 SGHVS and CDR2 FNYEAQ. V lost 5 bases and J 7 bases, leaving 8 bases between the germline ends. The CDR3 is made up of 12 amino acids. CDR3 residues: CASSPLIGELFF. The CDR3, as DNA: TGTGCCAGCAGCCCCCTAATCGGGGAGCTGTTTTTT.

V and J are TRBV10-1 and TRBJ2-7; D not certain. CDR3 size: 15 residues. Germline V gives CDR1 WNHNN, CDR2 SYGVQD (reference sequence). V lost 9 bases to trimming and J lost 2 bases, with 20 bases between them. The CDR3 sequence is CARKRYEANTYEQYF. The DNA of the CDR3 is TGCGCCAGGAAACGGTACGAGGCTAATACCTACGAGCAGTACTTC.

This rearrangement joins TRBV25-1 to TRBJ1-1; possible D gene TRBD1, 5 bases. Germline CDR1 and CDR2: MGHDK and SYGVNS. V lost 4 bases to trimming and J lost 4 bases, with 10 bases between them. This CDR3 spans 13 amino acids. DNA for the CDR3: TGTGCCAGCAGTGCCAGCGGGGCCACTGAAGCTTTCTTT. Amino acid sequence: CASSASGATEAFF. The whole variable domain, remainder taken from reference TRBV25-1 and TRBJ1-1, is EADIYQTPRYLVIGTGKKITLECSQTMGHDKMYWYQQDPGMELHLIHYSYGVNSTEKGDLSSESTVSRIRTEHFPLTLESARPSHTSQYLCASSASGATEAFFGQGTRLTVV.

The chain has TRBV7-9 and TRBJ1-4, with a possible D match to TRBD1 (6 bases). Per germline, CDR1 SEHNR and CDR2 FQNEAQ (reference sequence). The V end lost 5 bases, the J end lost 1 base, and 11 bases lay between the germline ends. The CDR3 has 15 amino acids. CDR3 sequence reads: CASSLQGKTNEKLFF. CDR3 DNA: TGTGCCAGCAGCCTACAGGGAAAAACTAATGAAAAACTGTTTTTT. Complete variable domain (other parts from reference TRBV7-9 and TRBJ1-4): DTGVSQNPRHKITKRGQNVTFRCDPISEHNRLYWYRQTLGQGPEFLTYFQNEAQLEKSRLLSDRFSAERPKGSFSTLEIQRTEQGDSAMYLCASSLQGKTNEKLFFGSGTQLSVL.

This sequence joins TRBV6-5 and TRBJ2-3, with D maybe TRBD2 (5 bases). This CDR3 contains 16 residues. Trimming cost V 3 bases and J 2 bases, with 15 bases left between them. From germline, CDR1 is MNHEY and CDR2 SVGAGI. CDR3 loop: CASSYGLAHDTDTQYF. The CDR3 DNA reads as TGTGCCAGCAGTTATGGGCTAGCCCATGACACAGATACGCAGTATTTT.

The chain's CDR3 is CASSLTHRDYGYTF. In DNA form, the CDR3 reads TGTGCCAGCAGTTTAACCCACAGGGACTATGGCTACACCTTC. The V call is TRBV27, the J call TRBJ1-2, with D tentatively TRBD1 (6 bases). V gave up 2 bases and J gave up 3 bases, with 10 bases separating them. The CDR3 covers 14 residues. Germline V gene data show CDR1 as MNHEY and CDR2 as SMNVEV (reference sequence).

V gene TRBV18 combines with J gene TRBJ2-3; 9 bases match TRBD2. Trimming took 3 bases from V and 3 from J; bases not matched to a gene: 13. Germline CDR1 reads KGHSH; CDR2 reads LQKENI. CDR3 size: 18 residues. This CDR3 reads CASSPNIPGLARTDTQYF. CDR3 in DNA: TGTGCCAGCTCACCGAATATCCCAGGACTAGCGAGGACAGATACGCAGTATTTT. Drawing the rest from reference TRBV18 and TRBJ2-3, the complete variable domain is NAGVMQNPRHLVRRRGQEARLRCSPMKGHSHVYWYRQLPEEGLKFMVYLQKENIIDESGMPKERFSAEFPKEGPSILRIQQVVRGDSAAYFCASSPNIPGLARTDTQYFGPGTRLTVL.

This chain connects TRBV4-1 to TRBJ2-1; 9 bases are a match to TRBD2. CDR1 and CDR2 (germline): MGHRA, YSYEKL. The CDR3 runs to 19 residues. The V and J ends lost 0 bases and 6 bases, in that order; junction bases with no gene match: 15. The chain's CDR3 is CASSQDAHEPSGNFNEQFF. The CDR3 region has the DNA TGCGCCAGCAGCCAAGATGCCCATGAACCTAGCGGGAACTTCAATGAGCAGTTCTTC.

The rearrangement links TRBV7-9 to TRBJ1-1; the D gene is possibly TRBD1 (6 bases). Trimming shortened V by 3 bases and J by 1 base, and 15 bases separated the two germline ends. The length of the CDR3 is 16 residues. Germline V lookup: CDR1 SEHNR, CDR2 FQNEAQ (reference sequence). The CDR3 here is CASSFYVGASNTEAFF. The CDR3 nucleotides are TGTGCCAGCAGCTTTTACGTGGGGGCCTCGAACACTGAAGCTTTCTTT. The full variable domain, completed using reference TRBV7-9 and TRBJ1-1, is DTGVSQNPRHKITKRGQNVTFRCDPISEHNRLYWYRQTLGQGPEFLTYFQNEAQLEKSRLLSDRFSAERPKGSFSTLEIQRTEQGDSAMYLCASSFYVGASNTEAFFGQGTRLTVV.

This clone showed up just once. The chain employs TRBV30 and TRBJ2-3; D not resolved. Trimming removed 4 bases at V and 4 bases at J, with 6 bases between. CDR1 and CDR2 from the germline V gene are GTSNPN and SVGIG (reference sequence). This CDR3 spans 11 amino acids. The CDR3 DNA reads TGTGCCTGGATGTCGGCAGATACGCAGTATTTT. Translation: CAWMSADTQYF.

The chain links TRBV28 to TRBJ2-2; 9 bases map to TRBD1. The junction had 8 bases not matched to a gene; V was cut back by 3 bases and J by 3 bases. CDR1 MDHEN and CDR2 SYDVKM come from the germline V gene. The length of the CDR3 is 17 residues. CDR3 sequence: CASSFGTGFRDTGELFF. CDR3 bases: TGTGCCAGCAGTTTCGGGACAGGGTTTCGGGACACCGGGGAGCTGTTTTTT.

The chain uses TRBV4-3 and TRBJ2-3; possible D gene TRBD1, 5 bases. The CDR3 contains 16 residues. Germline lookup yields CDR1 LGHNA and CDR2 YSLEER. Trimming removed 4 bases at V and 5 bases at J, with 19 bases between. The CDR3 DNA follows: TGCGCCAGCAGCCCCCAAACAGGATTCTCGGGAGATACGCAGTATTTT. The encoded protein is CASSPQTGFSGDTQYF.

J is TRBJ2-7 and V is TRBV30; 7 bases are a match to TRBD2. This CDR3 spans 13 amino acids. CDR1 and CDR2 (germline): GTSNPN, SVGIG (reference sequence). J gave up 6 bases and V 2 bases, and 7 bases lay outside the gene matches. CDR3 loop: CAWSRTSWAEQYF. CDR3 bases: TGTGCCTGGAGTAGGACTAGTTGGGCCGAGCAGTACTTC. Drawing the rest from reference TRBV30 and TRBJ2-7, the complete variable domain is SQTIHQWPATLVQPVGSPLSLECTVEGTSNPNLYWYRQAAGRGLQLLFYSVGIGQISSEVPQNLSASRPQDRQFILSSKKLLLSDSGFYLCAWSRTSWAEQYFGPGTRLTVT.

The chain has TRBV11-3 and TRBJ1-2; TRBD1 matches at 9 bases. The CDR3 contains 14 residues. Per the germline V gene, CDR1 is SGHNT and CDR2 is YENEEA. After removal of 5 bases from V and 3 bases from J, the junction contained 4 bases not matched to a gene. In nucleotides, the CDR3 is TGTGCCAGCAGCCTACAGGGGGCGGACTATGGCTACACCTTC. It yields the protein CASSLQGADYGYTF.

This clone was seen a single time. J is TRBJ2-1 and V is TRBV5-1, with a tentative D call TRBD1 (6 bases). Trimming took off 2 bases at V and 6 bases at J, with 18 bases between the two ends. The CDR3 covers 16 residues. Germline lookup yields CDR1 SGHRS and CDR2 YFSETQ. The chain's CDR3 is CASSLLNQGYTNEQFF. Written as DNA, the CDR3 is TGCGCCAGCAGCTTATTGAACCAGGGGTATACCAATGAGCAGTTCTTC.

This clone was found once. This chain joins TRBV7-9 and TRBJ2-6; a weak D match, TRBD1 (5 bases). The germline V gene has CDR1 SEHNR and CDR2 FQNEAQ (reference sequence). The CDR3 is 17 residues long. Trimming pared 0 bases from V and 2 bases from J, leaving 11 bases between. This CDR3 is CASSLAVWGAGANVLTF. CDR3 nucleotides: TGTGCCAGCAGCTTAGCGGTGTGGGGCGCTGGGGCCAACGTCCTGACTTTC.

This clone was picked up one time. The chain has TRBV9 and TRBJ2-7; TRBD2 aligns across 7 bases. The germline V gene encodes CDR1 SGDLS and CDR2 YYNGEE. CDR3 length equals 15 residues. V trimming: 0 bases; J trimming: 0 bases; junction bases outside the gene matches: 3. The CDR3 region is CASSVDSGTSYEQYF. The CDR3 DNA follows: TGTGCCAGCAGCGTAGACAGCGGGACCTCCTACGAGCAGTACTTC.

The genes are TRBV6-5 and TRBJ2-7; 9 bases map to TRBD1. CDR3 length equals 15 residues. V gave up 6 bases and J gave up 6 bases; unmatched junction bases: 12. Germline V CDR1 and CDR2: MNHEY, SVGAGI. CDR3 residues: CASRIDTGGGFEQYF. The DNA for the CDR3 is TGTGCCAGCAGAATCGATACAGGGGGCGGATTCGAGCAGTACTTC.

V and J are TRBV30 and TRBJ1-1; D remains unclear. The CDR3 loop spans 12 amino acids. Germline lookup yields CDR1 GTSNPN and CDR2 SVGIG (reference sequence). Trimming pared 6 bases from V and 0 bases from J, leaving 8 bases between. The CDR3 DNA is TGTGCCTGTGGAGTACTGAACACTGAAGCTTTCTTT. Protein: CACGVLNTEAFF.

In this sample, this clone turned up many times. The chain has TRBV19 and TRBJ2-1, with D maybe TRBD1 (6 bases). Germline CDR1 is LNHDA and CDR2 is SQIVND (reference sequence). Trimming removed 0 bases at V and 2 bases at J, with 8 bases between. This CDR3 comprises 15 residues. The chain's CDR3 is CASSIDRGPYNEQFF. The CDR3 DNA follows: TGTGCCAGTAGTATAGACAGGGGCCCCTACAATGAGCAGTTCTTC.

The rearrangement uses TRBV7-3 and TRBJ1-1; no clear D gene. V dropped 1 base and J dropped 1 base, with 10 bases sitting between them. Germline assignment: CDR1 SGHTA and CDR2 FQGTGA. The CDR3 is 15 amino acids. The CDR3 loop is CASSLNLAQNTEAFF. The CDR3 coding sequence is TGTGCCAGCAGCTTAAATTTAGCCCAGAACACTGAAGCTTTCTTT.